The clone carrying this T cell receptor (beta chain) appeared a few times. Its antigen remains unidentified. The data derive from a study of blood T cells in healthy people across ages. Study-wide results and limits: In long-lived donors, naive CD4+ cell counts and diversity exceeded those of aged donors. Per million T cells, the diversity of TCR beta decreased roughly linearly as age advanced. The unknown donor CMV status may have confounded expanded clonotype changes.

The CDR3 extends over 14 amino acids. Between the trimmed V and J ends, which lost 5 bases and 5 bases, there was a span of 15 bases. Germline CDR1 is MDHEN and CDR2 is SYDVKM. Using a J-beta primer mix together with a sample-barcoded 5' primer, a second PCR was run for 7 to 11 cycles. TCRdb reprocessed the 5' RACE reads with MiXCR, giving one entry per CDR3 protein. In the table there are about 1.7 million distinct CDR3 sequences, over 25% of which are singletons. The sequence derives from a woman in her 30s in good health. The material sequenced was blood. J is TRBJ1-2 and V is TRBV28, with D hard to call. The CDR3 coding sequence is TGTGCCAGCAGTGATTGGACGGACGGATATGGCTACACCTTC. Translating gives CASSDWTDGYGYTF.